The text below deals with one TCR beta chain. The sample belongs to a study of T cells in Graves' hyperthyroidism and ophthalmopathy. V lost 7 bases, J lost 0 bases, and 16 bases lay in between. The CDR3 runs to 16 residues. TCR beta CDR3 sequences were amplified from RNA transcripts. HTBI primers were employed in a first-round RT-PCR of the TCR CDR3. TCRdb analysed the multiplex PCR reads with MiXCR anew, one entry per CDR3 protein. The table lists about 560,000 distinct CDR3 sequences, 16% of them singletons. The material sequenced was blood. This receptor was identified in a woman younger than 35 with Graves' hyperthyroidism. The chain couples TRBV12-3 or TRBV12-4 to TRBJ1-3; D not certain. CDR3 sequence reads: CASNAVGRNSGNTIYF. The CDR3, as DNA: TGTGCCAGCAACGCGGTGGGCCGCAACTCTGGAAACACCATATATTTT.